This T cell receptor beta chain comes out of a study of beta chain features in type 1 diabetes. Notes on the study in general: All four CD4+ subsets of Type 1 diabetes patients contained TCRB CDR3s that were moderately but significantly shorter. The study found fewer insertions and more deletions at VDJ junctions in type 1 diabetes patients.

Comment on this clone: Its antigen is currently unknown.

J lost 4 bases, V lost 8 bases, and 17 bases had no gene match. The CDR3 has 18 amino acids. CDR1 is SNHLY and CDR2 is FYNNEI in the germline V gene. Expressed TCRB transcripts got sequenced, as all isolated RNA was reverse transcribed. Naive, central memory and regulatory T cell samples averaged around 3.3 million reads. TCRdb's table, derived via immunoSEQ multiplex PCR, lists solely in-frame clones and lacks some. The sample has around 260,000 clones, approximately 25% seen once. The TCR comes from a woman under 40 with type 1 diabetes. The specimen sequenced was naive CD4+ T cells from blood. V gene TRBV2 combines with J gene TRBJ2-1, with 10 bases matching TRBD2. As DNA, the CDR3 is TGTGCCAGCCGGGGGAGGACTAGCGGCTTCTTGGTGTACAATGAGCAGTTCTTC. Amino acids: CASRGRTSGFLVYNEQFF.